Presented here are 19 T cell receptor beta chains from one specimen sequenced in a study of blood T cell repertoires in COVID-19. Using immunoSEQ multiplex PCR, the repertoire was profiled, and TCRdb retains in-frame clones only, with some absent. The profile shows about 130,000 clones, roughly 85% of them singletons. The specimen sequenced was peripheral blood. The receptors were gathered from an older man with active or convalescent COVID-19.

Comments on this clone: Other DNA sequences in this specimen translate into the identical CDR3. This chain connects TRBV10-3 to TRBJ2-7; 12 bases are shared with TRBD2. V lost 8 bases to trimming and J lost 2 bases; unmatched junction nucleotides: 1. CDR1 ENHRY and CDR2 SYGVKD come from the germline V gene. The CDR3 totals 13 residues. The CDR3 DNA reads TGTGCCATCCGGACTAGCGGGACCTACGAGCAGTACTTC. Translation: CAIRTSGTYEQYF.

Note on this clone: This CDR3 is also generated by other DNA sequences in the sample. The chain recombines TRBV5-1 with TRBJ2-1, with 7 bases identical to TRBD1. Unmatched junction bases numbered 3, after V lost 0 bases and J lost 6 bases. The CDR3 spans 14 residues. Germline V gives CDR1 SGHRS, CDR2 YFSETQ. The CDR3 nucleotides are TGCGCCAGCAGCTTGGTACAGGGGTTCAATGAGCAGTTCTTC. It yields the protein CASSLVQGFNEQFF.

The CDR3 DNA reads TGTGCCAGCAGCACCCGGCGGGGACAGGGGGCTGGCTACACCTTC. Protein sequence: CASSTRRGQGAGYTF. The V call is TRBV6-5, the J call TRBJ1-2; 12 nucleotides match TRBD1. V gave up 6 bases and J gave up 7 bases; unmatched junction bases: 9. CDR1 MNHEY and CDR2 SVGAGI come from the germline V gene. The CDR3 is 15 amino acids.

This clone was seen more than once but under ten times. The rearrangement joins TRBV7-6 to TRBJ2-3; TRBD1 matches at 7 bases. Germline V gene sequence: CDR1 SGHVS, CDR2 FNYEAQ. The trim removed 4 bases at V and 1 base at J, leaving 8 bases unmatched. The CDR3 runs 16 residues. This CDR3 reads CASSSPPGQRTDTQYF. DNA for the CDR3: TGTGCCAGCAGCTCTCCACCGGGACAGCGCACAGATACGCAGTATTTT. Filled out from reference TRBV7-6 and TRBJ2-3, the complete variable domain reads GAGVSQSPRYKVTKRGQDVALRCDPISGHVSLYWYRQALGQGPEFLTYFNYEAQQDKSGLPNDRFSAERPEGSISTLTIQRTEQRDSAMYRCASSSPPGQRTDTQYFGPGTRLTVL.

The gene calls are TRBV5-6 and TRBJ2-3, with TRBD2 matching over 9 bases. The CDR3 has 15 amino acids. Looked up from germline, CDR1 is SGHDT and CDR2 is YYEEEE. The V and J ends lost 2 bases and 5 bases, in that order; junction bases with no gene match: 6. This CDR3 reads CASSLGRGGGDTQYF. The CDR3 nucleotides are TGTGCCAGCAGCTTAGGGCGGGGGGGAGGAGATACGCAGTATTTT. The variable domain in full, with the rest retrieved from reference TRBV5-6 and TRBJ2-3, is DAGVTQSPTHLIKTRGQQVTLRCSPKSGHDTVSWYQQALGQGPQFIFQYYEEEERQRGNFPDRFSGHQFPNYSSELNVNALLLGDSALYLCASSLGRGGGDTQYFGPGTRLTVL.

The V and J genes are TRBV2 and TRBJ1-2; weak D call: TRBD1 (6 bases). The CDR3 is made up of 14 amino acids. Germline V gives CDR1 SNHLY, CDR2 FYNNEI. Between the trimmed V and J ends, which lost 0 bases and 8 bases, there was a span of 13 bases. CDR3 nucleotides: TGTGCCAGCAGTGAAGCGGAACAGGGAAAGGGCTACACCTTC. It specifies CASSEAEQGKGYTF.

The chain carries TRBV3-1 (or the pseudogene TRBV3-2) and TRBJ2-7; perhaps TRBD2 as D (5 bases). Germline loops: CDR1 LGHDT, CDR2 YNNKEL (reference sequence). The V gene lost 7 bases and the J gene lost 6 bases, with 10 bases spanning the gap. The CDR3 length is 11 residues. The CDR3 coding sequence is TGTGCCAGCATGGGCAGCGGCGAGCAGTACTTC. Protein: CASMGSGEQYF.

The chain is built from TRBV29-1 and TRBJ1-5; a weak D match, TRBD1 (6 bases). The CDR3 consists of 13 residues. Per germline, CDR1 SQVTM and CDR2 ANQGSEA. Trimming left V 7 bases short and J 3 bases short, with 13 bases between. This CDR3 is CSARDTNNQPQHF. Here the CDR3 DNA reads TGCAGCGCCCGGGACACGAACAATCAGCCCCAGCATTTT.

The V gene is TRBV7-8, the J gene TRBJ1-1, with TRBD1 matching over 8 bases. Germline V gene data show CDR1 as SGHVS and CDR2 as FQNEAQ. The CDR3 loop spans 14 amino acids. With 5 bases clipped from V and 1 base from J, the junction kept 3 bases outside the gene matches. The CDR3 DNA reads as TGTGCCAGCAGCCGTGACAGGGGGAACACTGAAGCTTTCTTT. Protein: CASSRDRGNTEAFF.

This chain uses TRBV5-6 with TRBJ1-1, with D perhaps TRBD1 (5 bases). This CDR3 comprises 15 residues. Germline lookup yields CDR1 SGHDT and CDR2 YYEEEE. Trimming shortened V by 0 bases and J by 4 bases, and 13 bases separated the two germline ends. CDR3 bases: TGTGCCAGCAGCTTGGGGAAGGGCAGGGTCACTGAAGCTTTCTTT. Translated, it gives CASSLGKGRVTEAFF.

V usage is TRBV28 and J usage is TRBJ1-6; tentatively, D is TRBD1 (5 bases). Germline lookup yields CDR1 MDHEN and CDR2 SYDVKM. CDR3 length: 14 residues. V was pared by 2 bases and J by 5 bases, with 7 bases between. The CDR3 protein is CASSLGQNNSPLHF. The DNA for the CDR3 is TGTGCCAGCAGTTTAGGACAAAATAATTCACCCCTCCACTTT.

The gene calls are TRBV5-1 and TRBJ1-6, with TRBD1 as a possible D gene (6 bases). In germline, CDR1 is SGHRS, CDR2 YFSETQ. V lost 5 bases and J 8 bases, leaving 11 bases between the germline ends. The CDR3 covers 13 residues. The CDR3 nucleotides are TGCGCCAGCAGTGGGGGGGGCTATTCACCCCTCCACTTT. The encoded protein is CASSGGGYSPLHF.

This clone was counted a few times. The V and J genes are TRBV18 and TRBJ1-3; possibly TRBD1 for D (6 bases). Germline V gene data show CDR1 as KGHSH and CDR2 as LQKENI. There are 16 residues in the CDR3. Deletions cut 3 bases from V and 0 bases from J, with 12 bases between. CDR3 region: CASSPSQGISGNTIYF. The CDR3 region has the DNA TGTGCCAGCTCACCGTCCCAGGGGATCTCTGGAAACACCATATATTTT.

A single count supports this clone. V gene TRBV21-1 combines with J gene TRBJ2-7; the table's D gene call, TRBD2, was not cross checked with the DNA. TRBV21-1 is a known pseudogene. The CDR3 extends over 18 amino acids. The CDR3 loop is CASSKGGTSGRVQIEQYF. The CDR3 nucleotides read TGTGCCAGCAGCAAAGGGGGGACTAGCGGGAGGGTGCAAATCGAGCAGTACTTC.

CDR3 nucleotides: TGTGCCACCAGTGACAACGGACTAGCGGGCCGCACAGATACGCAGTATTTT. Residues: CATSDNGLAGRTDTQYF. The rearrangement uses TRBV24-1 and TRBJ2-3; 11 nucleotides match TRBD2. The junction had 6 bases not matched to a gene; V was cut back by 4 bases and J by 1 base. In germline, CDR1 is KGHDR, CDR2 SFDVKD. This CDR3 contains 17 residues.

This chain uses TRBV5-1 with TRBJ2-3; TRBD1 is a possible D gene (6 bases). Looked up from germline, CDR1 is SGHRS and CDR2 is YFSETQ. CDR3 length: 14 residues. V was shortened by 8 bases and J by 3 bases, with 16 bases between the two germline ends. Here the CDR3 reads CASSPGAATDTQYF. The CDR3 nucleotides read TGCGCCAGTTCGCCAGGGGCCGCGACAGATACGCAGTATTTT. Supplemented by reference TRBV5-1 and TRBJ2-3, the full variable domain reads KAGVTQTPRYLIKTRGQQVTLSCSPISGHRSVSWYQQTPGQGLQFLFEYFSETQRNKGNFPGRFSGRQFSNSRSEMNVSTLELGDSALYLCASSPGAATDTQYFGPGTRLTVL.

The chain employs TRBV14 and TRBJ2-1; 8 bases are shared with TRBD1. The germline V gene has CDR1 SGHDN and CDR2 FVKESK. This CDR3 is 12 amino acids long. V gave up 5 bases and J gave up 9 bases; unmatched junction bases: 3. The CDR3 bases are TGTGCCAGCAGCGCAGGGGGCGGTGAGCAGTTCTTC. Translation gives CASSAGGGEQFF.

This clone turned up a few times. CDR3 DNA sequence: TGTGCCAGCAGTCCAGGGGGCCTGACTAATGAAAAACTGTTTTTT. This translates into CASSPGGLTNEKLFF. This chain joins TRBV7-9 and TRBJ1-4; TRBD1 matches at 8 bases. This CDR3 spans 15 amino acids. Germline trimming cut 6 bases from V and 2 bases from J; bases unmatched to any gene: 5. Germline-derived CDR1 and CDR2 are SEHNR and FQNEAQ (reference sequence). The whole variable domain, remainder taken from reference TRBV7-9 and TRBJ1-4, is DTGVSQNPRHKITKRGQNVTFRCDPISEHNRLYWYRQTLGQGPEFLTYFQNEAQLEKSRLLSDRFSAERPKGSFSTLEIQRTEQGDSAMYLCASSPGGLTNEKLFFGSGTQLSVL.

The chain links TRBV7-6 to TRBJ1-2; D perhaps matches TRBD1 (5 bases). This CDR3 contains 13 residues. CDR1 and CDR2 (germline): SGHVS, FNYEAQ. V lost 1 base and J lost 8, with 11 bases in between. The DNA for the CDR3 is TGTGCCAGCAGCTTAGAGGCGGGGGAGGGCTACACCTTC. This gives the protein CASSLEAGEGYTF.